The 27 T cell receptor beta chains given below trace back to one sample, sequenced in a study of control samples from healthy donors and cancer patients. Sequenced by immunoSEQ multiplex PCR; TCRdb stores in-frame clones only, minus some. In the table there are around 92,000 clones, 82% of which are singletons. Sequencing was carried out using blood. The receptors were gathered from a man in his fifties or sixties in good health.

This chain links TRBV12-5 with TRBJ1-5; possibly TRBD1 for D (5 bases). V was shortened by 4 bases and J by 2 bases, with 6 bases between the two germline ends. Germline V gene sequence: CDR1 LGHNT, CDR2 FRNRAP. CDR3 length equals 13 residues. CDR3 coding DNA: TGTGCTAGTGGTTGGGGGGGCAATCAGCCCCAGCATTTT. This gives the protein CASGWGGNQPQHF.

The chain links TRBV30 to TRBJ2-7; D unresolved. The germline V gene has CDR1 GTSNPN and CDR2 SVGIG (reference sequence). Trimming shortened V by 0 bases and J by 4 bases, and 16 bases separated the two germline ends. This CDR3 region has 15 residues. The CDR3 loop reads CAWSVPRHNSYEQYF. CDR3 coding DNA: TGTGCCTGGAGTGTACCCCGACATAACTCGTACGAGCAGTACTTC.

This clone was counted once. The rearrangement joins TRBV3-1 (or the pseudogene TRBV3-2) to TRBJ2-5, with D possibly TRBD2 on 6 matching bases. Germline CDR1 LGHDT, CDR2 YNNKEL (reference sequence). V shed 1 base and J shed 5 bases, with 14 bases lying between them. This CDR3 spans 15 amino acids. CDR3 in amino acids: CASSQAGRAGETQYF. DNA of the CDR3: TGTGCCAGCAGCCAAGCCGGCAGGGCGGGGGAGACCCAGTACTTC.

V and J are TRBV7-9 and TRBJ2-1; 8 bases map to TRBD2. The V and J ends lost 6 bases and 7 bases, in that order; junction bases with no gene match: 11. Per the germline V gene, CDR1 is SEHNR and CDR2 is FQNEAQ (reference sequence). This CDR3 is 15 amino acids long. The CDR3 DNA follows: TGTGCCAGCAGACAATCGGGAGGGGGTTCGAATGAGCAGTTCTTC. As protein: CASRQSGGGSNEQFF.

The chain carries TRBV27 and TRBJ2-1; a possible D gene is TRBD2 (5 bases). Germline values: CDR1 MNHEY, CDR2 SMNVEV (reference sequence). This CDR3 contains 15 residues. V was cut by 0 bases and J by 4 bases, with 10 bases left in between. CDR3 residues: CASSLSPSSYNEQFF. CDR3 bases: TGTGCCAGCAGTTTATCGCCTAGCTCTTACAATGAGCAGTTCTTC.

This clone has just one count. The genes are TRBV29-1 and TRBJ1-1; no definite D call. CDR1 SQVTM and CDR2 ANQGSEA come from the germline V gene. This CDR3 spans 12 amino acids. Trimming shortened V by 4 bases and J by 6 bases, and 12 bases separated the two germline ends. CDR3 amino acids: CSVGDSRAEAFF. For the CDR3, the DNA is TGCAGCGTTGGCGATTCTAGGGCTGAAGCTTTCTTT.

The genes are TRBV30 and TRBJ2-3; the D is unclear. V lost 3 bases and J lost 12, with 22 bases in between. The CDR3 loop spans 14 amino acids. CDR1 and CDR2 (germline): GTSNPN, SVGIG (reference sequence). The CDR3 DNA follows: TGTGCCTGGAGGGCCGTTGCTCGGAGCCTTATCCAGTATTTT. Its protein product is CAWRAVARSLIQYF. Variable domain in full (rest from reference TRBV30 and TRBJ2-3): SQTIHQWPATLVQPVGSPLSLECTVEGTSNPNLYWYRQAAGRGLQLLFYSVGIGQISSEVPQNLSASRPQDRQFILSSKKLLLSDSGFYLCAWRAVARSLIQYFGPGTRLTVL.

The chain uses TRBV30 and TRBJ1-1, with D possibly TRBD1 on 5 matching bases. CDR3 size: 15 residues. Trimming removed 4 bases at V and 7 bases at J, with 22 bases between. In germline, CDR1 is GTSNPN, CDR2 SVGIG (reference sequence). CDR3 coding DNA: TGTGCCTGGATAGGGAAACAGACAGTATCCGGTGAAGCTTTCTTT. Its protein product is CAWIGKQTVSGEAFF.

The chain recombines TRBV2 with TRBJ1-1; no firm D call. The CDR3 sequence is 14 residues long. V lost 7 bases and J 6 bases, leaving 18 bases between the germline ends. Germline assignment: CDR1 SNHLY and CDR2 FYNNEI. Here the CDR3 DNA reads TGTGCCAGCAAAACAAGTGAGATGGTCCCTGAAGCTTTCTTT. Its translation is CASKTSEMVPEAFF.

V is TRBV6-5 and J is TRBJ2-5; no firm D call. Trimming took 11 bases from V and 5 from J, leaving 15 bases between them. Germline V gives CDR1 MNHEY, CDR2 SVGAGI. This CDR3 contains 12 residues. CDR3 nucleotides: TGTGCCTGCAAGGACCCCCTGGAGACCCAGTACTTC. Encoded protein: CACKDPLETQYF.

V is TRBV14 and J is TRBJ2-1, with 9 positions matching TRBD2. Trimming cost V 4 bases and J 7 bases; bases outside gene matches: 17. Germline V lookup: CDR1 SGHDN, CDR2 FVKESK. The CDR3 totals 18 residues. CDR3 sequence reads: CASSPFQAGGGYLNEQFF. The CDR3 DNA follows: TGTGCCAGCAGCCCCTTTCAAGCGGGAGGAGGGTACTTAAATGAGCAGTTCTTC.

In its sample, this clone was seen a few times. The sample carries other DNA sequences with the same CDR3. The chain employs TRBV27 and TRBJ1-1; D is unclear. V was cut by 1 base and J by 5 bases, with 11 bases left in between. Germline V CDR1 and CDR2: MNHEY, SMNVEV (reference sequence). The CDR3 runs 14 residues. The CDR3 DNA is TGTGCCAGCAGTTTATTCGTGGGTGGGACTGAAGCTTTCTTT. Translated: CASSLFVGGTEAFF.

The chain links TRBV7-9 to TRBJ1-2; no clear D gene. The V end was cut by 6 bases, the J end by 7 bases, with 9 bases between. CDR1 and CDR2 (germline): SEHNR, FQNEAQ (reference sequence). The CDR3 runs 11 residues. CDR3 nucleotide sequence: TGTGCCAGCAGACAAGAGAGTGGCTACACCTTC. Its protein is CASRQESGYTF. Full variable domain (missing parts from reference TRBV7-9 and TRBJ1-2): DTGVSQNPRHKITKRGQNVTFRCDPISEHNRLYWYRQTLGQGPEFLTYFQNEAQLEKSRLLSDRFSAERPKGSFSTLEIQRTEQGDSAMYLCASRQESGYTFGSGTRLTVV.

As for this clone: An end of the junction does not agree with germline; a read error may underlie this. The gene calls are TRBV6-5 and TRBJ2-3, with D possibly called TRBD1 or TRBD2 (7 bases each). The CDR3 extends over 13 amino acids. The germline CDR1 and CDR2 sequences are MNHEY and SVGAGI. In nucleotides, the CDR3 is TGTGCCAGCAGTTTACAACAGGGGAGGGTCGTGGATTTT. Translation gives CASSLQQGRVVDF.

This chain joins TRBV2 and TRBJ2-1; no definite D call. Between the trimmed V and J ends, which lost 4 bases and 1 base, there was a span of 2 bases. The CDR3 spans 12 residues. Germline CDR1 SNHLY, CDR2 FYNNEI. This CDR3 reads CASSASYNEQFF. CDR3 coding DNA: TGTGCCAGCAGTGCTTCCTACAATGAGCAGTTCTTC.

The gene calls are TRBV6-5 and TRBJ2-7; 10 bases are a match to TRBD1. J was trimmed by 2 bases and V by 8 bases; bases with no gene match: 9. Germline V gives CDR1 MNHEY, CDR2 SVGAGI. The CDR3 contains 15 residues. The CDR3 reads CASRYGTGATYEQYF. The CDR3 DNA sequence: TGTGCCAGCCGATATGGGACAGGGGCTACCTACGAGCAGTACTTC.

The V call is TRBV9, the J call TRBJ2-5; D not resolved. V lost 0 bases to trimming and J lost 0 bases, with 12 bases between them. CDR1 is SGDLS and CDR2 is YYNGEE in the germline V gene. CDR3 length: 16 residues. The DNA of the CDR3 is TGTGCCAGCAGCGTAGGATCTCAACCCCACCAAGAGACCCAGTACTTC. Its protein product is CASSVGSQPHQETQYF. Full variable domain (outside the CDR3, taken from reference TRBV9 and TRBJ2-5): DSGVTQTPKHLITATGQRVTLRCSPRSGDLSVYWYQQSLDQGLQFLIQYYNGEERAKGNILERFSAQQFPDLHSELNLSSLELGDSALYFCASSVGSQPHQETQYFGPGTRLLVL.

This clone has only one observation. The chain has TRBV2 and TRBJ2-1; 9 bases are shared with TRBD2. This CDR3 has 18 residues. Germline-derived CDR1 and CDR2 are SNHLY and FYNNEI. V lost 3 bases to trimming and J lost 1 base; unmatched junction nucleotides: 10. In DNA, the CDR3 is TGTGCCAGCAGTGATATTGAGAGCGGGGGGATATCCTACAATGAGCAGTTCTTC. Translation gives CASSDIESGGISYNEQFF.

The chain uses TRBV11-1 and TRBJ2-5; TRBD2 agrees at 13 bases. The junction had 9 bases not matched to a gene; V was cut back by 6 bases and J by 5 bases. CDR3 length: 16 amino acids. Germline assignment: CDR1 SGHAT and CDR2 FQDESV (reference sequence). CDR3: CASSLTGTSGAETQYF. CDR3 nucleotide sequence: TGTGCCAGCAGTCTAACCGGGACTAGCGGGGCGGAGACCCAGTACTTC.

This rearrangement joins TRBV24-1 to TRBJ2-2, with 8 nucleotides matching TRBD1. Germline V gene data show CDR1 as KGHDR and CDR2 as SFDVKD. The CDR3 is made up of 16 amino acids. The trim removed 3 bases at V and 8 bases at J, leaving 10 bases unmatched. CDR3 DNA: TGTGCCACCAGTGATGGACCAGGGGGCGGGGTGGGGGAGCTGTTTTTT. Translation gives CATSDGPGGGVGELFF.

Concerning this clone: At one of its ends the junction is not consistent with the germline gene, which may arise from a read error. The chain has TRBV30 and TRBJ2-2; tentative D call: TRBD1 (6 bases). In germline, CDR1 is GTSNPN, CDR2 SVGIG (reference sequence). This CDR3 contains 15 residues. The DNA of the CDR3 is TGTGCCTGGAGATTGGGGCAGGGGAACCCCGGGGAGCTGTTTTTT. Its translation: CAWRLGQGNPGELFF.

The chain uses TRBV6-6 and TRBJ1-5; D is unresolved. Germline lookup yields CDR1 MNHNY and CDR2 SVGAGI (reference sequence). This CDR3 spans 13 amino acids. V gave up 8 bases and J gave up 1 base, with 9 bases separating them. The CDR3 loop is CASHKSSNQPQHF. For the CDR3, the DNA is TGTGCCAGCCACAAATCCAGCAATCAGCCCCAGCATTTT.

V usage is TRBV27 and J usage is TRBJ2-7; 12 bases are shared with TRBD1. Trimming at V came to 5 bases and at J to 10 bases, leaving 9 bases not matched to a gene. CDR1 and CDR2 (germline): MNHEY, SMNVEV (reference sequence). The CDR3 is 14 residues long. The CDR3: CASSDGTGGENQYF. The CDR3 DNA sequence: TGTGCCAGCAGTGATGGGACAGGGGGCGAAAACCAGTACTTC.

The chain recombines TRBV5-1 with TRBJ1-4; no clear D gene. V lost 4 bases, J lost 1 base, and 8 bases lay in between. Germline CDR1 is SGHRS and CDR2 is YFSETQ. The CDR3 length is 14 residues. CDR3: CASSPGVTNEKLFF. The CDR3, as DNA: TGCGCCAGCAGCCCTGGGGTAACTAATGAAAAACTGTTTTTT.

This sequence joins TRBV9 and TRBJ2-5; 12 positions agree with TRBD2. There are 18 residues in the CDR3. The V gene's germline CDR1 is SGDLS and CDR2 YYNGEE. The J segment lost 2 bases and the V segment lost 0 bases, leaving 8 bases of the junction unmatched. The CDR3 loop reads CASSVGILAGGSQETQYF. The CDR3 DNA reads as TGTGCCAGCAGCGTAGGGATACTAGCGGGGGGTTCTCAAGAGACCCAGTACTTC. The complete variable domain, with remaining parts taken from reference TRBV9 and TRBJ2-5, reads DSGVTQTPKHLITATGQRVTLRCSPRSGDLSVYWYQQSLDQGLQFLIQYYNGEERAKGNILERFSAQQFPDLHSELNLSSLELGDSALYFCASSVGILAGGSQETQYFGPGTRLLVL.

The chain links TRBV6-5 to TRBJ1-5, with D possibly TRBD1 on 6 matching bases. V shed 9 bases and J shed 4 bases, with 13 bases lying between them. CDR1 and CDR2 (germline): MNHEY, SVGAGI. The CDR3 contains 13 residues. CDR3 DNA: TGTGCCAGGCTACAGGGTAGGAATCAGCCCCAGCATTTT. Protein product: CARLQGRNQPQHF.

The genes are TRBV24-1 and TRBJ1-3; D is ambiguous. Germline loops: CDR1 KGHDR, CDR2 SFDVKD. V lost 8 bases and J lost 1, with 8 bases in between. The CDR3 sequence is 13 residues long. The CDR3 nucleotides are TGTGCCACCACCAACGGATCTGGAAACACCATATATTTT. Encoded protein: CATTNGSGNTIYF.